This T cell receptor beta chain originates from a study of blood T cell repertoires in COVID-19. Overall study: Samples came from the United States, Italy and Spain, spanning acute and convalescent COVID-19.

Assay used: immunoSEQ multiplex PCR; TCRdb lists only in-frame clones, some missing. Seen here are about 120,000 clones, 82% observed once, and the top ten hold approximately 5%. V lost 4 bases, J lost 2 bases, and 19 bases lay in between. Germline values: CDR1 SGHTS, CDR2 YDEGEE. The CDR3 is 16 amino acids. This clone was observed a few times. The V and J genes are TRBV5-8 and TRBJ2-7; D is possibly TRBD2 (5 bases). The TCR comes from a woman in her 70s with acute or convalescent COVID-19. The sample was peripheral blood. DNA of the CDR3: TGTGCCAGCAGCCTGGAACGAGGAATAGCGACCTACGAGCAGTACGTC. It codes for CASSLERGIATYEQYV.